This TCR beta chain is from a study of OX40 agonist ivuxolimab in advanced cancers. Whole-study context: Treatment of patients was with ivuxolimab, an agonistic anti-OX40 (CD134) antibody. Prior anti-PD-1, anti-PD-L1 or anti-CTLA-4 therapy did not bar entry, and more than 35% had some. Patients achieving partial responses numbered three: one hepatocellular carcinoma case and two cutaneous melanoma cases.

TCRdb keeps only in-frame clones here, not all; method: immunoSEQ multiplex PCR. The sample holds 12,000 to 15,000 clones, roughly 71% seen once. Trimming pared 6 bases from V and 4 bases from J, leaving 10 bases between. This CDR3 has 13 amino acids. The germline V gene has CDR1 SGDLS and CDR2 YYNGEE. The sequenced sample was CD4+ or CD8+ T cells sorted from blood, obtained in a trial of the OX40 agonist ivuxolimab. V and J are TRBV9 and TRBJ2-2; D uncertain. The sequence was collected from an adult with an advanced solid tumor such as melanoma, head and neck, liver or kidney cancer. Here the CDR3 reads CASNDIGTGELFF. The CDR3 nucleotides are TGTGCCAGCAACGACATAGGCACCGGGGAGCTGTTTTTT.